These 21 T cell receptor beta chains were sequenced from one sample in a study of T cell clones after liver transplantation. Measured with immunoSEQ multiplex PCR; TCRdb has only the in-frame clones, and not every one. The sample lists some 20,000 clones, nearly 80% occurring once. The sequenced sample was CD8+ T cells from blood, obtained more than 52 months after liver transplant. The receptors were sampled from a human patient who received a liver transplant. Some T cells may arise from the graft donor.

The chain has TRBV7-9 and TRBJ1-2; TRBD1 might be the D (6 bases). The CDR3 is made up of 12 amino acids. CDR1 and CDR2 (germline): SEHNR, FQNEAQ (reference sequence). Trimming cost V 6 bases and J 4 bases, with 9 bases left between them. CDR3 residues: CASSADSYGYTF. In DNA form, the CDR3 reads TGTGCCAGCAGTGCGGACAGCTATGGCTACACCTTC.

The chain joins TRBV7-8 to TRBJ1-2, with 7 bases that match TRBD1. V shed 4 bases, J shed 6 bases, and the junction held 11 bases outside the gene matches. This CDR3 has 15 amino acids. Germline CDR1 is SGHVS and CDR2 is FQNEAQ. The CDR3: CASSSPGTDKDGYTF. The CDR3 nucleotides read TGTGCCAGCAGCTCCCCCGGGACAGATAAAGATGGCTACACCTTC.

The CDR3 sequence is CASYTGGLNTEAFF. In DNA form, the CDR3 reads TGTGCCAGTTATACAGGGGGCTTAAACACTGAAGCTTTCTTT. The J gene is TRBJ1-1, the V gene TRBV19; 9 nucleotides line up with TRBD1. This CDR3 is built from 14 residues. Germline V CDR1 and CDR2: LNHDA, SQIVND (reference sequence). V shed 8 bases, J shed 2 bases, and the junction held 6 bases outside the gene matches.

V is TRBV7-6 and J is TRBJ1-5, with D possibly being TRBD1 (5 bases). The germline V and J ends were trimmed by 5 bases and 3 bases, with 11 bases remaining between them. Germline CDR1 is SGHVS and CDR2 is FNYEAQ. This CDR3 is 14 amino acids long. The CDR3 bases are TGTGCCAGCAGCACCGACAGCCACAATCAGCCCCAGCATTTT. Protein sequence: CASSTDSHNQPQHF.

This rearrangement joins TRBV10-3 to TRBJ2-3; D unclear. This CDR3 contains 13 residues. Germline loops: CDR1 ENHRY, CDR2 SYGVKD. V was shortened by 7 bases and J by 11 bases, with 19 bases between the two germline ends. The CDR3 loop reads CAITPDSTHGQYF. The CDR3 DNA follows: TGTGCCATCACCCCAGACTCTACTCATGGGCAGTATTTT.

The CDR3 DNA sequence: TGTGCCAGCTCTAGACAGGGCCTGCGAAATCAGCCCCAGCATTTT. Its protein product is CASSRQGLRNQPQHF. V gene TRBV6-6 combines with J gene TRBJ1-5; TRBD1 matches at 7 bases. This CDR3 region has 15 residues. Germline V gene sequence: CDR1 MNHNY, CDR2 SVGAGI (reference sequence). V lost 8 bases, J lost 4 bases, and 11 bases stayed unmatched.

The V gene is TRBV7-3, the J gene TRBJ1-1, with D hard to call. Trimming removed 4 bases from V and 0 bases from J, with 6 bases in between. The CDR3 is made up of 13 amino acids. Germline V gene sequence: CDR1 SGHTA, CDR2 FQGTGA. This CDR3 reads CASSSGVNTEAFF. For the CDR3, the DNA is TGTGCCAGCAGCTCCGGGGTGAACACTGAAGCTTTCTTT.

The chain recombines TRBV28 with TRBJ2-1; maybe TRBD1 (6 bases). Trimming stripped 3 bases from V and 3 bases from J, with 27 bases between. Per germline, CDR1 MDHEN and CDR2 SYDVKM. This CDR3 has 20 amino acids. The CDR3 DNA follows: TGTGCCAGCAGTTTCCGGCGAATAACGTCCCAGGGGTCCCACTACAATGAGCAGTTCTTC. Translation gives CASSFRRITSQGSHYNEQFF.

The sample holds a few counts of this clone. CDR3 sequence reads: CASSLGRYTEAFF. The CDR3 DNA reads TGTGCCAGCAGTTTGGGGCGCTACACTGAAGCTTTCTTT. This sequence joins TRBV27 and TRBJ1-1, with D perhaps TRBD1 (5 bases). With 3 bases removed from V and 3 bases from J, the gap between germline ends came to 8 bases. This CDR3 comprises 13 residues. Germline assignment: CDR1 MNHEY and CDR2 SMNVEV (reference sequence).

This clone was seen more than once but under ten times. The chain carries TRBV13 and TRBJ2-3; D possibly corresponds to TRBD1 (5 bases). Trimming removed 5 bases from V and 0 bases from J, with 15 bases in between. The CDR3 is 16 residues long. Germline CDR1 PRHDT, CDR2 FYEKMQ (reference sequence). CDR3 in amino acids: CASSPRGQVSTDTQYF. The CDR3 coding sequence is TGTGCCAGCAGCCCCCGAGGACAAGTTAGCACAGATACGCAGTATTTT.

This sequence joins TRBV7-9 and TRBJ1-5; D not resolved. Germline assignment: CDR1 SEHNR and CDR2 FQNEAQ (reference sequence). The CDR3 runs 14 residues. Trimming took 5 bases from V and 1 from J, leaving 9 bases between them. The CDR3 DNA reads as TGTGCCAGCAGCCAGGACGGAAGCAATCAGCCCCAGCATTTT. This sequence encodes CASSQDGSNQPQHF.

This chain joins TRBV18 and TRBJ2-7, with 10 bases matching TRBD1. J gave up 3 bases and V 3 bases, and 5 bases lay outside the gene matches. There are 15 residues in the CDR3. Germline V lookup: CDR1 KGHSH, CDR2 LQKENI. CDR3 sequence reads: CASSPERDRGYEQYF. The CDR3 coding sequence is TGTGCCAGCTCACCGGAACGGGACAGGGGCTACGAGCAGTACTTC.

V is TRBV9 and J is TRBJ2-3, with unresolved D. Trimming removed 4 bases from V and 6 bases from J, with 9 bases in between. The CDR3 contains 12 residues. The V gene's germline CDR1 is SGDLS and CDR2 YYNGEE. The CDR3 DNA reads TGTGCCAGCAGCTCTGCCTTGGATACGCAGTATTTT. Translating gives CASSSALDTQYF.

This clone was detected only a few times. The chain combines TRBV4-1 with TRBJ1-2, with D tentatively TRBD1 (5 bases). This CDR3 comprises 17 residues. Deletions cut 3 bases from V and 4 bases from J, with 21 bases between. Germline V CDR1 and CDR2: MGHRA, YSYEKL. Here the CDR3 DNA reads TGCGCCAGCAGCCACCAGGCCGGGGCAGGGTCGGGCTATGGCTACACCTTC. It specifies CASSHQAGAGSGYGYTF.

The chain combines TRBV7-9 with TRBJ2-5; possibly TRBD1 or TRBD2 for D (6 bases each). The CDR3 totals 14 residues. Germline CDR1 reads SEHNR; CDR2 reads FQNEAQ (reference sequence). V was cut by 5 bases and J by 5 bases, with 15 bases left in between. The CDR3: CASSPEGGPETQYF. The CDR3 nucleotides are TGTGCCAGCAGCCCCGAGGGGGGTCCGGAGACCCAGTACTTC.

The CDR3 DNA reads as TGTGCCAGCAGTCTGGGTACAGGGCAGTTAAATGGCTACACCTTC. Protein: CASSLGTGQLNGYTF. The V gene is TRBV27, the J gene TRBJ1-2; possibly TRBD1 for D (6 bases). CDR1 MNHEY and CDR2 SMNVEV come from the germline V gene (reference sequence). V was pared by 5 bases and J by 6 bases, with 19 bases between. This CDR3 is built from 15 residues.

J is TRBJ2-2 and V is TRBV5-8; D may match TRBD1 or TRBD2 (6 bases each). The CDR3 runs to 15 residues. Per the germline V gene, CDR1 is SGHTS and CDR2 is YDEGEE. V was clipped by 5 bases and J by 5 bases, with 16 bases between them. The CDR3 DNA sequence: TGTGCCAGCAGTTGGGGGGCGATAAGGACCGGGGAGCTGTTTTTT. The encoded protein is CASSWGAIRTGELFF.

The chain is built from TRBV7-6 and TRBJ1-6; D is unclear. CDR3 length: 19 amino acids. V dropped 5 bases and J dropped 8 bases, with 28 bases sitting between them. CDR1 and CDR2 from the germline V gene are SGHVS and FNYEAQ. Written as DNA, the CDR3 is TGTGCCAGCAGCCGTGGTCCCCCCGGACTAAGAATGGAAGATTCACCCCTCCACTTT. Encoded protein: CASSRGPPGLRMEDSPLHF. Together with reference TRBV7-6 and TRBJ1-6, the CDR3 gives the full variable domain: GAGVSQSPRYKVTKRGQDVALRCDPISGHVSLYWYRQALGQGPEFLTYFNYEAQQDKSGLPNDRFSAERPEGSISTLTIQRTEQRDSAMYRCASSRGPPGLRMEDSPLHFGNGTRLTVT.

The CDR3 region is CASSYIVGTDTQYF. Here the CDR3 DNA reads TGTGCCAGCAGCTACATAGTCGGCACAGATACGCAGTATTTT. The rearrangement joins TRBV5-8 to TRBJ2-3; D is uncertain. The V and J ends lost 3 bases and 1 base respectively, with 9 bases between them. Per the germline V gene, CDR1 is SGHTS and CDR2 is YDEGEE. The CDR3 sequence is 14 residues long.

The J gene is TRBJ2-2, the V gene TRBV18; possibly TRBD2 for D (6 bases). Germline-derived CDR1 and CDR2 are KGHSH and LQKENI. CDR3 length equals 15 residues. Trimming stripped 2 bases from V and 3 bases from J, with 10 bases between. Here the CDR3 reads CASSPREADTGELFF. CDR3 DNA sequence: TGTGCCAGCTCACCAAGGGAGGCGGACACCGGGGAGCTGTTTTTT.

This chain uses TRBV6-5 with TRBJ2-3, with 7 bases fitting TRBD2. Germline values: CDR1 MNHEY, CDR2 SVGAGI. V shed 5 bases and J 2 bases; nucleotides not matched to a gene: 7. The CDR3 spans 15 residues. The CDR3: CASSPVAGITDTQYF. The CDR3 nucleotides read TGTGCCAGCAGTCCCGTAGCGGGTATCACAGATACGCAGTATTTT.